These 29 T cell receptor beta chains came from one sample sequenced in a study of cytomegalovirus exposure and HLA in healthy donors. Primers: 60 Vbeta forward and 13 Jbeta reverse. Assay: immunoSEQ multiplex PCR; the TCRdb copy retains only in-frame clones and omits some. There are about 82,000 clones in the sample; 74% occur only once, and approximately 5.7% lies in the top ten. Sample: PBMCs. These receptors originate from a woman between 45 and 65 years old in good health and CMV-seropositive.

This clone was seen a few times. The V call is TRBV23-1, the J call TRBJ1-5; D unresolved. Being an ORF, TRBV23-1 has a function that is uncertain. The CDR3 has 10 residues. Trimming cost V 8 bases and J 9 bases, with 8 bases left between them. CDR3 nucleotides: TGCGCCAGCGTGGGGAGGCCCCAGCATTTT. Its protein is CASVGRPQHF.

In its sample, this clone was seen a few times. V gene TRBV7-6 combines with J gene TRBJ1-1, with TRBD1 identical over 7 bases. J lost 1 base, V lost 5 bases, and 7 bases had no gene match. Germline V gene lookup returns CDR1 SGHVS and CDR2 FNYEAQ. The CDR3 covers 15 residues. CDR3 nucleotide sequence: TGTGCCAGCAGCCCCGACAGGGCAGGGAACACTGAAGCTTTCTTT. Residues: CASSPDRAGNTEAFF.

The genes are TRBV6-1 and TRBJ2-1; TRBD1 might be the D (6 bases). The V gene lost 6 bases and the J gene lost 4 bases, with 13 bases spanning the gap. CDR1 is MNHNS, CDR2 SASEGT, per germline. This CDR3 contains 14 residues. CDR3 in amino acids: CASRPGVGYNEQFF. The CDR3 nucleotides are TGTGCCAGCAGACCAGGGGTCGGATACAATGAGCAGTTCTTC.

The rearrangement links TRBV1 to TRBJ2-7; TRBD2 is the table's D call, not checked against the DNA. TRBV1 is reported as a pseudogene. This CDR3 has 17 residues. Here the CDR3 reads CTSSQDGTGEVTGEQYF. In nucleotides, the CDR3 is TGCACCAGCAGCCAAGACGGAACGGGGGAAGTCACGGGGGAGCAGTACTTC.

The gene calls are TRBV11-2 and TRBJ2-3; weak D call: TRBD2 (5 bases). Germline lookup yields CDR1 SGHAT and CDR2 FQNNGV. V was cut by 5 bases and J by 4 bases, with 25 bases left in between. The CDR3 runs 18 residues. DNA for the CDR3: TGTGCCAGCAGCAGCTTAAAACGGTGGGAGTACGGCGCAGATACGCAGTATTTT. It codes for CASSSLKRWEYGADTQYF.

V and J are TRBV7-3 and TRBJ2-1, with a tentative D call TRBD2 (5 bases). This CDR3 is built from 16 residues. The germline CDR1 and CDR2 sequences are SGHTA and FQGTGA. V was clipped by 5 bases and J by 9 bases, with 23 bases between them. The CDR3 nucleotides are TGTGCCAGCAGCCAGATTGGAGGTCTGGGAAAGGGTGAGCAGTTCTTC. Its translation is CASSQIGGLGKGEQFF. The full variable domain, rest sourced from reference TRBV7-3 and TRBJ2-1, is GAGVSQTPSNKVTEKGKYVELRCDPISGHTALYWYRQSLGQGPEFLIYFQGTGAADDSGLPNDRFFAVRPEGSVSTLKIQRTERGDSAVYLCASSQIGGLGKGEQFFGPGTRLTVL.

This chain joins TRBV5-1 and TRBJ1-1; D might be TRBD1 (6 bases). V was trimmed by 4 bases and J by 1 base, leaving 11 bases between them. Per germline, CDR1 SGHRS and CDR2 YFSETQ. This CDR3 is built from 14 residues. The CDR3 region is CASSQQGSNTEAFF. CDR3 bases: TGCGCCAGCAGCCAACAGGGATCGAACACTGAAGCTTTCTTT.

The rearrangement uses TRBV14 and TRBJ1-1; D is unresolved. The CDR3 is 13 residues long. Germline V gene lookup returns CDR1 SGHDN and CDR2 FVKESK. Trimming pared 3 bases from V and 1 base from J, leaving 6 bases between. The CDR3 is CASSHGKNTEAFF. CDR3 sequence (DNA): TGTGCCAGCAGCCATGGCAAGAACACTGAAGCTTTCTTT.

V and J are TRBV15 and TRBJ2-5, with 7 bases lining up with TRBD2. Germline assignment: CDR1 LNHNV and CDR2 YYDKDF (reference sequence). The CDR3 length is 14 residues. With V trimmed by 0 bases and J by 5 bases, 3 bases remained unmatched. The CDR3 DNA reads TGTGCCACCAGCAGAGATCCCGGGAGGGAGACCCAGTACTTC. Translating gives CATSRDPGRETQYF.

The chain combines TRBV15 with TRBJ1-1, with D possibly matching TRBD1 (6 bases). V was clipped by 3 bases and J by 1 base, with 12 bases between them. This CDR3 region has 15 residues. In germline, CDR1 is LNHNV, CDR2 YYDKDF (reference sequence). The DNA for the CDR3 is TGTGCCACCAGCAGTCGACAGGCGCGGAACACTGAAGCTTTCTTT. Residues: CATSSRQARNTEAFF.

This clone showed up many times. This chain joins TRBV4-1 and TRBJ2-3; D is possibly TRBD1 (5 bases). Trimming left V 3 bases short and J 5 bases short, with 15 bases between. CDR3 size: 15 residues. Per the germline V gene, CDR1 is MGHRA and CDR2 is YSYEKL. The CDR3 coding sequence is TGCGCCAGCAGCCAGTACGAAAACCAGGGAGATACGCAGTATTTT. It is translated as CASSQYENQGDTQYF.

The chain is built from TRBV2 and TRBJ2-1; D is perhaps TRBD2 (5 bases). The length of the CDR3 is 15 residues. From germline, CDR1 is SNHLY and CDR2 FYNNEI. Trimming cost V 6 bases and J 4 bases, with 16 bases left between them. DNA for the CDR3: TGTGCCAGCAGCGCTACTAGAGGCCCTTACAATGAGCAGTTCTTC. Residues: CASSATRGPYNEQFF.

The chain combines TRBV2 with TRBJ1-6; 9 bases line up with TRBD1. Germline V lookup: CDR1 SNHLY, CDR2 FYNNEI. V trimming: 4 bases; J trimming: 7 bases; junction bases outside the gene matches: 8. The CDR3 extends over 16 amino acids. The CDR3 reads CASSARTGAANSPLHF. CDR3 nucleotides: TGTGCCAGCAGTGCAAGGACAGGGGCAGCGAATTCACCCCTCCACTTT.

The gene calls are TRBV7-9 and TRBJ2-1, with TRBD2 identical over 7 bases. Looked up from germline, CDR1 is SEHNR and CDR2 is FQNEAQ (reference sequence). This CDR3 comprises 16 residues. J gave up 8 bases and V 8 bases, and 18 bases lay outside the gene matches. The CDR3 bases are TGTGCCAGCGCCGGCTCTCGGAGCGGGACCCTCGATGAGCAGTTCTTC. As protein: CASAGSRSGTLDEQFF.

This clone was observed many times. At the DNA level, this CDR3 is encoded by other sequences in the same sample as well. The chain couples TRBV10-3 to TRBJ1-1, with D tentatively TRBD1 (5 bases). This CDR3 has 13 residues. Trimming pared 6 bases from V and 2 bases from J, leaving 10 bases between. Germline V gene data show CDR1 as ENHRY and CDR2 as SYGVKD. The CDR3 DNA sequence: TGTGCCATCAGGGAGACAGTCAACACTGAAGCTTTCTTT. As protein: CAIRETVNTEAFF.

This clone was observed once. The junction does not match germline at one end; this may be a read error. CDR3 in amino acids: CASSWDRQETQYF. In DNA form, the CDR3 reads TGTGCTAGCAGCTGGGACAGACAAGAGACCCAGTACTTC. This chain connects TRBV7-7 to TRBJ2-5, with 7 bases fitting TRBD1. This CDR3 contains 13 residues. CDR1 is SSHAT, CDR2 FNYEAQ, per germline (reference sequence). Filled out from reference TRBV7-7 and TRBJ2-5, the complete variable domain reads GAGVSQSPRYKVTKRGQDVTLRCDPISSHATLYWYQQALGQGPEFLTYFNYEAQPDKSGLPSDRFSAERPEGSISTLTIQRTEQRDSAMYRCASSWDRQETQYFGPGTRLLVL.

To note about this clone: The sample holds other DNA sequences that translate to the same CDR3. This sequence joins TRBV9 and TRBJ1-1; the D gene is possibly TRBD1 (6 bases). V lost 2 bases and J 1 base, leaving 12 bases between the germline ends. This CDR3 comprises 15 residues. The V gene's germline CDR1 is SGDLS and CDR2 YYNGEE. CDR3 nucleotides: TGTGCCAGCAGCGTCGGGGGGGCGGGGAACACTGAAGCTTTCTTT. Translating it yields CASSVGGAGNTEAFF.

This chain links TRBV10-2 with TRBJ2-5; TRBD2 matches 8 bases. V was pared by 5 bases and J by 5 bases, with 19 bases of the junction left unmatched. CDR1 WSHSY and CDR2 SAAADI come from the germline V gene. The CDR3 sequence is 18 residues long. Here the CDR3 DNA reads TGCGCCAGCAGTCTCCGGCGGCTAGCGGGCCTCGGGGAGGAGACCCAGTACTTC. Amino acid sequence: CASSLRRLAGLGEETQYF.

This clone was picked up one time. The chain recombines TRBV9 with TRBJ2-7, with 11 bases aligning to TRBD2. V lost 0 bases and J lost 5; bases outside the gene matches: 7. This CDR3 is built from 16 residues. Germline loops: CDR1 SGDLS, CDR2 YYNGEE. The CDR3 spells CASSVGLLAGEDEQYF. The DNA of the CDR3 is TGTGCCAGCAGCGTAGGATTACTAGCGGGAGAGGACGAGCAGTACTTC.

This clone was picked up a small number of times. V is TRBV10-2 and J is TRBJ2-1, with 8 nucleotides matching TRBD1. Germline CDR1 WSHSY, CDR2 SAAADI. The V gene end was trimmed by 6 bases and the J gene end by 3 bases; junction bases not matched to a gene: 1. The CDR3 runs to 13 residues. CDR3 DNA sequence: TGCGCCAGCAGCACAGGGGGCTACAATGAGCAGTTCTTC. Translated, it gives CASSTGGYNEQFF.

V and J are TRBV9 and TRBJ2-5; TRBD1 might be the D (5 bases). V shed 0 bases and J shed 4 bases, with 10 bases lying between them. The germline gives CDR1 SGDLS, CDR2 YYNGEE. This CDR3 region has 14 residues. CDR3 protein: CASSVDIRGETQYF. In nucleotides, the CDR3 is TGTGCCAGCAGCGTAGACATTAGGGGAGAGACCCAGTACTTC.

The chain is built from TRBV15 and TRBJ1-1; D not certain. V lost 5 bases to trimming and J lost 1 base, with 11 bases between them. This CDR3 contains 14 residues. CDR1 is LNHNV and CDR2 is YYDKDF in the germline V gene (reference sequence). The CDR3 DNA is TGTGCCACCAGCCCCCGGAGGCAGAACACTGAAGCTTTCTTT. Its protein is CATSPRRQNTEAFF. Based on the CDR3 plus reference TRBV15 and TRBJ1-1, the full variable domain is DAMVIQNPRYQVTQFGKPVTLSCSQTLNHNVMYWYQQKSSQAPKLLFHYYDKDFNNEADTPDNFQSRRPNTSFCFLDIRSPGLGDTAMYLCATSPRRQNTEAFFGQGTRLTVV.

A single count supports this clone. The chain carries TRBV19 and TRBJ2-5; perhaps TRBD2 as D (5 bases). V dropped 3 bases and J dropped 7 bases, with 15 bases sitting between them. The V gene's germline CDR1 is LNHDA and CDR2 SQIVND (reference sequence). The CDR3 spans 14 residues. Here the CDR3 reads CASSISTLGGTQYF. CDR3 sequence (DNA): TGTGCCAGTAGTATTTCAACACTAGGAGGGACCCAGTACTTC. Full variable domain (outside the CDR3, taken from reference TRBV19 and TRBJ2-5): DGGITQSPKYLFRKEGQNVTLSCEQNLNHDAMYWYRQDPGQGLRLIYYSQIVNDFQKGDIAEGYSVSREKKESFPLTVTSAQKNPTAFYLCASSISTLGGTQYFGPGTRLLVL.

The gene calls are TRBV9 and TRBJ2-1; the match to TRBD2 covers 10 bases. Germline-derived CDR1 and CDR2 are SGDLS and YYNGEE. With 0 bases clipped from V and 5 bases from J, the junction kept 14 bases outside the gene matches. The CDR3 extends over 19 amino acids. The CDR3 here is CASSVDGASGSVTHNEQFF. The CDR3 region has the DNA TGTGCCAGCAGCGTAGACGGGGCTAGCGGGAGTGTAACCCACAATGAGCAGTTCTTC.

The rearrangement joins TRBV6-5 to TRBJ2-7; perhaps TRBD2 as D (6 bases). Deletions cut 5 bases from V and 7 bases from J, with 9 bases between. The CDR3 spans 11 residues. Germline CDR1 and CDR2: MNHEY and SVGAGI. CDR3 DNA: TGTGCCAGCAGTAATGGGGGGGAGCAGTACTTC. Amino acid sequence: CASSNGGEQYF.

The V call is TRBV18, the J call TRBJ1-2, with 7 bases fitting TRBD1. Trimming took 6 bases from V and 2 from J; bases not matched to a gene: 9. The CDR3 consists of 15 residues. Per germline, CDR1 KGHSH and CDR2 LQKENI. CDR3 in DNA: TGTGCCAGCTCTGTTCCGGGACAGCCCAACTATGGCTACACCTTC. Its protein is CASSVPGQPNYGYTF.

This chain links TRBV18 with TRBJ2-1, with D possibly matching TRBD2 (5 bases). The CDR3 has 14 residues. Trimming took off 2 bases at V and 4 bases at J, with 9 bases between the two ends. Germline values: CDR1 KGHSH, CDR2 LQKENI. CDR3 nucleotides: TGTGCCAGCTCACCAATCGGCGGGTACAATGAGCAGTTCTTC. Protein: CASSPIGGYNEQFF.

The chain carries TRBV19 and TRBJ2-1; 9 positions agree with TRBD1. This CDR3 comprises 14 residues. The V and J ends lost 3 bases and 9 bases, in that order; junction bases with no gene match: 6. Per the germline V gene, CDR1 is LNHDA and CDR2 is SQIVND (reference sequence). CDR3 coding DNA: TGTGCCAGTAGTATCCGGGACAGGGCTGGTGAGCAGTTCTTC. It codes for CASSIRDRAGEQFF.

This sequence joins TRBV5-6 and TRBJ1-4, with no clear D. Germline assignment: CDR1 SGHDT and CDR2 YYEEEE. The V gene lost 1 base and the J gene lost 10 bases, with 8 bases spanning the gap. The CDR3 runs 12 residues. The CDR3 DNA follows: TGTGCCAGCAGCTTGTATCGGGGAAAACTGTTTTTT. It yields the protein CASSLYRGKLFF.